The 7 T cell receptor beta chains reported below all come from one sample, sequenced in a study of CD8 T cells in ankylosing spondylitis. TCRdb reprocessed the 5' RACE reads with MiXCR, giving one entry per CDR3 protein. The table includes under 250,000 distinct CDR3 sequences, about 10% detected once. Sequencing used blood, either unsorted or a sorted T cell fraction (not recorded which). All receptors come from a male donor with ankylosing spondylitis or in good health (not recorded which).

V usage is TRBV11-1 and J usage is TRBJ2-1, with a tentative D call TRBD2 (5 bases). Deletions cut 3 bases from V and 2 bases from J, with 11 bases between. This CDR3 has 15 amino acids. Germline CDR1 reads SGHAT; CDR2 reads FQDESV (reference sequence). For the CDR3, the DNA is TGTGCCAGCAGCTTCCGTAGCGAGACCTACAATGAGCAGTTCTTC. It is translated as CASSFRSETYNEQFF.

The chain recombines TRBV6-5 with TRBJ2-2, with 7 bases identical to TRBD1. J was trimmed by 5 bases and V by 4 bases; bases with no gene match: 7. This CDR3 has 15 residues. The germline V gene has CDR1 MNHEY and CDR2 SVGAGI. The CDR3 coding sequence is TGTGCCAGCAGTTTACTAGACAGGGCTACCGGGGAGCTGTTTTTT. Protein product: CASSLLDRATGELFF.

This clonotype was seen ten or more times. The CDR3 sequence: CASSSYGTGGYEQYF. The CDR3 DNA reads as TGCGCCAGCAGCTCCTACGGGACAGGGGGCTACGAGCAGTACTTC. This chain links TRBV5-1 with TRBJ2-7, with 11 nucleotides matching TRBD1. J was trimmed by 3 bases and V by 3 bases; bases with no gene match: 5. Germline-derived CDR1 and CDR2 are SGHRS and YFSETQ. This CDR3 spans 15 amino acids.

This chain's CDR3 is CASKAVGGPYNEQFF. Written as DNA, the CDR3 is TGTGCCAGTAAAGCTGTGGGGGGCCCCTACAATGAGCAGTTCTTC. The chain employs TRBV2 and TRBJ2-1; the D gene could be TRBD1 or TRBD2 (6 bases each). Trimming cost V 9 bases and J 2 bases, with 17 bases left between them. Germline CDR1 SNHLY, CDR2 FYNNEI. The CDR3 contains 15 residues. Variable domain in full (rest from reference TRBV2 and TRBJ2-1): EPEVTQTPSHQVTQMGQEVILRCVPISNHLYFYWYRQILGQKVEFLVSFYNNEISEKSEIFDDQFSVERPDGSNFTLKIRSTKLEDSAMYFCASKAVGGPYNEQFFGPGTRLTVL.

This clonotype was seen only a few times. This chain connects TRBV28 to TRBJ2-7, with D tentatively TRBD2 (6 bases). CDR1 and CDR2 from the germline V gene are MDHEN and SYDVKM. The CDR3 spans 14 residues. Trimming pared 6 bases from V and 2 bases from J, leaving 14 bases between. The CDR3: CASSGPSEAYEQYF. CDR3 nucleotide sequence: TGTGCCAGCAGCGGACCTAGCGAGGCCTACGAGCAGTACTTC. Looking up the rest from reference TRBV28 and TRBJ2-7 gives the full variable domain: DVKVTQSSRYLVKRTGEKVFLECVQDMDHENMFWYRQDPGLGLRLIYFSYDVKMKEKGDIPEGYSVSREKKERFSLILESASTNQTSMYLCASSGPSEAYEQYFGPGTRLTVT.

The chain combines TRBV11-2 with TRBJ2-7; D unclear. The CDR3 sequence is 12 residues long. The germline V and J ends were trimmed by 5 bases and 4 bases, with 9 bases remaining between them. CDR1 and CDR2 from the germline V gene are SGHAT and FQNNGV. CDR3 amino acids: CASSGKVYEQYF. The CDR3 coding sequence is TGTGCCAGCAGCGGGAAAGTGTACGAGCAGTACTTC.

This clonotype was seen at least ten times. The V call is TRBV5-6, the J call TRBJ1-1; D gene unclear. V lost 1 base and J lost 6, with 4 bases in between. Germline CDR1 is SGHDT and CDR2 is YYEEEE. The CDR3 has 11 amino acids. CDR3 in DNA: TGTGCCAGCAGCTTGTACTCTGAAGCTTTCTTT. It encodes CASSLYSEAFF.